The following is a T cell receptor (beta chain) sequence with its context. Antigen specificity is unknown. The source of the sample is a study of a mutant IDH1 vaccine in newly diagnosed glioma. The study's findings and limits: Vaccination elicited immune responses in roughly 92% of patients.

The sample's time point: week 11, during vaccination. With topical imiquimod, each dose of the vaccine consisted of 300 ug of mutant IDH1 20-mer peptide. V dropped 5 bases and J dropped 3; count of bases not matched to a gene: 5. Germline lookup yields CDR1 SNHLY and CDR2 FYNNEI. This CDR3 region has 15 residues. Repertoires were generated with immunoSEQ multiplex PCR, while TCRdb's copy carries only in-frame clones and drops some. The sample carries tens of thousands of clones, roughly 83% recorded once. The clonotype comes from a woman in her forties or fifties with glioma. Sequenced material: PBMCs, taken from a glioma patient whose treatment included an IDH1 peptide vaccine. The V gene is TRBV2, the J gene TRBJ1-3; 9 bases are a match to TRBD1. In nucleotides, the CDR3 is TGTGCCAGCAGTAGAACAGGGGGCGGTGGAAACACCATATATTTT. It codes for CASSRTGGGGNTIYF.